These 28 T cell receptor beta chains were sequenced from one sample in a study of T cell responses to AZD1222 COVID-19 vaccine. Assay: immunoSEQ multiplex PCR; the TCRdb copy retains only in-frame clones and omits some. The sample contains approximately 120,000 clones, 90% of which appear only once. The sample in question was peripheral blood, obtained on day 0 of AZD1222 vaccination. These receptors were obtained from an adult in good health.

The chain has TRBV5-6 and TRBJ2-1, with a tentative D call TRBD1 (5 bases). The length of the CDR3 is 12 residues. V lost 3 bases to trimming and J lost 9 bases, with 10 bases between them. Germline lookup yields CDR1 SGHDT and CDR2 YYEEEE. CDR3 region: CASSSGIPEQFF. The CDR3 DNA follows: TGTGCCAGCAGCTCAGGGATTCCTGAGCAGTTCTTC.

The V call is TRBV5-1, the J call TRBJ2-1, with D possibly matching TRBD2 (5 bases). The CDR3 has 12 amino acids. The V end was cut by 7 bases, the J end by 0 bases, with 5 bases between. CDR1 is SGHRS, CDR2 YFSETQ, per germline. For the CDR3, the DNA is TGCGCCAGCGGGAGCTCCTACAATGAGCAGTTCTTC. Amino acids: CASGSSYNEQFF.

The genes are TRBV6-5 and TRBJ1-1; TRBD1 aligns across 7 bases. The CDR3 totals 13 residues. Germline trimming cut 0 bases from V and 6 bases from J; bases unmatched to any gene: 1. CDR1 is MNHEY and CDR2 is SVGAGI in the germline V gene. CDR3 sequence: CASSYSRGAEAFF. As DNA, the CDR3 is TGTGCCAGCAGTTACTCCAGGGGGGCTGAAGCTTTCTTT.

This chain uses TRBV5-1 with TRBJ2-2; TRBD1 or TRBD2 may be the D gene (6 bases each). The germline V gene has CDR1 SGHRS and CDR2 YFSETQ. Trimming removed 0 bases from V and 6 bases from J, with 15 bases in between. This CDR3 is built from 16 residues. CDR3 sequence (DNA): TGCGCCAGCAGCTTGGTGGGGGGCCCTGGCCCCGGGGAGCTGTTTTTT. Translation gives CASSLVGGPGPGELFF.

The chain has TRBV28 and TRBJ1-2; perhaps TRBD1 as D (5 bases). The V gene's germline CDR1 is MDHEN and CDR2 SYDVKM. V was pared by 3 bases and J by 8 bases, with 16 bases between. The CDR3 is 14 amino acids. Here the CDR3 reads CASSFSTGPGGYTF. The CDR3 DNA sequence: TGTGCCAGCAGTTTTTCCACAGGCCCGGGGGGCTACACCTTC.

This clone appeared once. The chain has TRBV18 and TRBJ2-1; 7 bases map to TRBD2. The V and J ends lost 3 bases and 2 bases, in that order; junction bases with no gene match: 22. The CDR3 spans 21 residues. Germline CDR1 is KGHSH and CDR2 is LQKENI. The CDR3 is CASSPLTDGWGGPSAYNEQFF. The CDR3 DNA reads TGTGCCAGCTCACCTTTGACCGACGGCTGGGGGGGACCAAGCGCCTACAATGAGCAGTTCTTC. Full variable domain (outside the CDR3, taken from reference TRBV18 and TRBJ2-1): NAGVMQNPRHLVRRRGQEARLRCSPMKGHSHVYWYRQLPEEGLKFMVYLQKENIIDESGMPKERFSAEFPKEGPSILRIQQVVRGDSAAYFCASSPLTDGWGGPSAYNEQFFGPGTRLTVL.

The chain recombines TRBV19 with TRBJ1-1, with TRBD1 identical over 7 bases. This CDR3 region has 15 residues. Per the germline V gene, CDR1 is LNHDA and CDR2 is SQIVND (reference sequence). Trimming removed 5 bases from V and 4 bases from J; junction bases left unmatched: 10. The CDR3 coding sequence is TGTGCCAGTAGTCTACAGGGGAATAGGGGCACTGAAGCTTTCTTT. Amino acids: CASSLQGNRGTEAFF.

This CDR3 reads CASSPGDRADTEAFF. As DNA, the CDR3 is TGTGCCAGCAGCCCCGGCGACAGGGCGGACACTGAAGCTTTCTTT. The chain couples TRBV7-9 to TRBJ1-1, with TRBD1 matching 7 bases. The germline CDR1 and CDR2 sequences are SEHNR and FQNEAQ (reference sequence). J lost 3 bases, V lost 5 bases, and 9 bases had no gene match. The length of the CDR3 is 15 residues.

The chain links TRBV28 to TRBJ2-7, with D unclear. The CDR3 has 15 amino acids. Trimming removed 3 bases from V and 1 base from J, with 13 bases in between. Germline V gives CDR1 MDHEN, CDR2 SYDVKM. The CDR3 DNA reads TGTGCCAGCAGTTTCACCCCTGTGGGGTCCTACGAGCAGTACTTC. This translates into CASSFTPVGSYEQYF.

The rearrangement links TRBV29-1 to TRBJ2-2, with 7 nucleotides matching TRBD2. The CDR3 extends over 15 amino acids. CDR1 is SQVTM and CDR2 is ANQGSEA in the germline V gene. V shed 1 base and J 4 bases; nucleotides not matched to a gene: 6. CDR3 in amino acids: CSVEARSGATGELFF. The CDR3 DNA is TGCAGCGTTGAAGCCCGCAGCGGGGCCACCGGGGAGCTGTTTTTT.

The chain uses TRBV6-5 and TRBJ2-7; no clear D. Trimming removed 5 bases from V and 4 bases from J, with 15 bases in between. This CDR3 spans 14 amino acids. Germline V gives CDR1 MNHEY, CDR2 SVGAGI. The CDR3 sequence: CASSLTVSGYEQYF. For the CDR3, the DNA is TGTGCCAGCAGTCTAACAGTGTCAGGATACGAGCAGTACTTC.

The chain recombines TRBV7-9 with TRBJ2-1; the D is unclear. The CDR3 is 13 residues long. The V end was cut by 2 bases, the J end by 9 bases, with 11 bases between. Germline assignment: CDR1 SEHNR and CDR2 FQNEAQ (reference sequence). CDR3 residues: CASSLTGNSEQFF. As DNA, the CDR3 is TGTGCCAGCAGCTTAACTGGGAACAGTGAGCAGTTCTTC.

V is TRBV19 and J is TRBJ1-1, with D possibly TRBD1 on 5 matching bases. Germline V gene lookup returns CDR1 LNHDA and CDR2 SQIVND (reference sequence). The CDR3 has 17 amino acids. Deletions cut 5 bases from V and 0 bases from J, with 19 bases between. CDR3 DNA sequence: TGTGCCAGTAGTCTCGAAGCGGGGAGGGGATTGAACACTGAAGCTTTCTTT. Translation: CASSLEAGRGLNTEAFF. Based on the CDR3 plus reference TRBV19 and TRBJ1-1, the full variable domain is DGGITQSPKYLFRKEGQNVTLSCEQNLNHDAMYWYRQDPGQGLRLIYYSQIVNDFQKGDIAEGYSVSREKKESFPLTVTSAQKNPTAFYLCASSLEAGRGLNTEAFFGQGTRLTVV.

This CDR3 is CASSLPGLVFLPQYF. For the CDR3, the DNA is TGTGCCAGCAGTCTACCGGGACTAGTCTTTCTCCCGCAGTATTTT. The chain couples TRBV6-2 or TRBV6-3 to TRBJ2-3, with 8 nucleotides matching TRBD2. Looked up from germline, CDR1 is MNHEY and CDR2 is SVGEGT. The ends lost 5 bases at V and 10 bases at J; junction bases unmatched: 14. This CDR3 contains 15 residues.

The chain carries TRBV7-9 and TRBJ2-1; 8 bases agree with TRBD2. CDR1 is SEHNR and CDR2 is FQNEAQ in the germline V gene (reference sequence). There are 16 residues in the CDR3. V trimming: 4 bases; J trimming: 6 bases; junction bases outside the gene matches: 11. The CDR3 spells CASSSPGLGRPNEQFF. The DNA for the CDR3 is TGTGCCAGCAGCTCCCCGGGACTAGGGAGACCCAATGAGCAGTTCTTC.

The count of this clone is one. The chain combines TRBV19 with TRBJ1-5; weak D call: TRBD1 (5 bases). Germline V gives CDR1 LNHDA, CDR2 SQIVND (reference sequence). V was cut by 5 bases and J by 5 bases, with 19 bases left in between. The CDR3 is made up of 16 amino acids. CDR3 residues: CASSAPGTPGDQPQHF. The DNA for the CDR3 is TGTGCCAGTAGTGCACCCGGGACCCCCGGGGATCAGCCCCAGCATTTT.

CDR3 in DNA: TGTGCCACCAGCAGAGATCGAGGGGCTAGAACCTACGAGCAGTACTTC. Encoded protein: CATSRDRGARTYEQYF. This chain uses TRBV15 with TRBJ2-7; D is perhaps TRBD1 or TRBD2 (5 bases each). Germline CDR1 reads LNHNV; CDR2 reads YYDKDF (reference sequence). V was pared by 0 bases and J by 2 bases, with 14 bases between. The CDR3 contains 16 residues.

The chain recombines TRBV5-4 with TRBJ2-3, with D uncertain. This CDR3 contains 16 residues. CDR1 and CDR2 from the germline V gene are SGHNT and YYREEE (reference sequence). V lost 2 bases, J lost 0 bases, and 13 bases lay in between. CDR3 nucleotides: TGTGCCAGCAGCTTTTACCTGCAGGCTAGCACAGATACGCAGTATTTT. It specifies CASSFYLQASTDTQYF. The full variable domain, completed using reference TRBV5-4 and TRBJ2-3, is ETGVTQSPTHLIKTRGQQVTLRCSSQSGHNTVSWYQQALGQGPQFIFQYYREEENGRGNFPPRFSGLQFPNYSSELNVNALELDDSALYLCASSFYLQASTDTQYFGPGTRLTVL.

This clone was observed once. The genes are TRBV6-5 and TRBJ1-6; no firm D call. V was cut by 1 base and J by 9 bases, with 10 bases left in between. CDR3 size: 14 residues. From germline, CDR1 is MNHEY and CDR2 SVGAGI. CDR3 sequence (DNA): TGTGCCAGCAGTTACTGGCAGTCCACTTCACCCCTCCACTTT. This translates into CASSYWQSTSPLHF.

This chain connects TRBV19 to TRBJ2-7; tentative D call: TRBD2 (5 bases). This CDR3 has 13 residues. V lost 3 bases to trimming and J lost 5 bases, with 11 bases between them. Germline V gene lookup returns CDR1 LNHDA and CDR2 SQIVND (reference sequence). The CDR3 DNA follows: TGTGCCAGTAGTATGGGAGTCGGCCACGAGCAGTACTTC. Its protein product is CASSMGVGHEQYF.

This clone has more than one count but fewer than ten. Within the sample, other DNA sequences also encode this same CDR3. The gene calls are TRBV15 and TRBJ2-5, with TRBD2 matching 9 bases. Germline V gene lookup returns CDR1 LNHNV and CDR2 YYDKDF (reference sequence). The V gene end was trimmed by 4 bases and the J gene end by 0 bases; junction bases not matched to a gene: 6. The CDR3 extends over 16 amino acids. The CDR3 DNA reads as TGTGCCACCAGCACAACTAGCGGGTCGTACCAAGAGACCCAGTACTTC. This encodes CATSTTSGSYQETQYF.

The J gene is TRBJ1-2, the V gene TRBV28; 8 positions match TRBD1. The J segment lost 4 bases and the V segment lost 5 bases, leaving 6 bases of the junction unmatched. From germline, CDR1 is MDHEN and CDR2 SYDVKM. This CDR3 is built from 14 residues. The CDR3 DNA reads as TGTGCCAGCAGTACAGGGGGTTATGGCTATGGCTACACCTTC. Translating gives CASSTGGYGYGYTF.

The chain combines TRBV9 with TRBJ2-1; D call uncertain. V lost 2 bases and J 4 bases, leaving 22 bases between the germline ends. Germline lookup yields CDR1 SGDLS and CDR2 YYNGEE. The CDR3 contains 18 residues. CDR3 nucleotide sequence: TGTGCCAGCAGCGTTAGTACAAAGACCTTGGAGTCATACAATGAGCAGTTCTTC. Amino acids: CASSVSTKTLESYNEQFF. Full variable domain (missing parts from reference TRBV9 and TRBJ2-1): DSGVTQTPKHLITATGQRVTLRCSPRSGDLSVYWYQQSLDQGLQFLIQYYNGEERAKGNILERFSAQQFPDLHSELNLSSLELGDSALYFCASSVSTKTLESYNEQFFGPGTRLTVL.

J is TRBJ1-5 and V is TRBV10-3; 7 bases map to TRBD1. Germline CDR1 and CDR2: ENHRY and SYGVKD. J gave up 0 bases and V 6 bases, and 5 bases lay outside the gene matches. The CDR3 spans 15 residues. For the CDR3, the DNA is TGTGCCATCAGGGGGGACAGTGCTAGCAATCAGCCCCAGCATTTT. Amino acid sequence: CAIRGDSASNQPQHF.

The chain recombines TRBV3-1 (or the pseudogene TRBV3-2) with TRBJ1-6, with no clear D. V shed 4 bases and J shed 7 bases, with 11 bases lying between them. The germline gives CDR1 LGHDT, CDR2 YNNKEL (reference sequence). The CDR3 has 14 residues. For the CDR3, the DNA is TGTGCCAGCAGCCGCTTGTCCAGAAATTCACCCCTCCACTTT. Its translation is CASSRLSRNSPLHF.

This chain connects TRBV12-3 or TRBV12-4 to TRBJ2-1; no definite D call. Trimming left V 6 bases short and J 4 bases short, with 4 bases between. This CDR3 comprises 11 residues. The CDR3 DNA follows: TGTGCCAGCAGACAGTACAATGAGCAGTTCTTC. It encodes CASRQYNEQFF.

This sequence joins TRBV5-1 and TRBJ2-2, with TRBD2 matching over 11 bases. Germline-derived CDR1 and CDR2 are SGHRS and YFSETQ. V shed 5 bases, J shed 5 bases, and the junction held 8 bases outside the gene matches. The CDR3 covers 16 residues. CDR3 loop: CASRQTSGRGTGELFF. The CDR3, as DNA: TGCGCCAGCAGGCAAACTAGCGGGAGAGGGACCGGGGAGCTGTTTTTT.

The chain joins TRBV27 to TRBJ1-2; TRBD1 is a possible D gene (6 bases). V shed 8 bases and J shed 7 bases, with 17 bases lying between them. This CDR3 is built from 13 residues. CDR1 and CDR2 (germline): MNHEY, SMNVEV (reference sequence). Written as DNA, the CDR3 is TGTGCCAGCCACTCATGGGGGGGCTCTGGCTACACCTTC. This gives the protein CASHSWGGSGYTF.